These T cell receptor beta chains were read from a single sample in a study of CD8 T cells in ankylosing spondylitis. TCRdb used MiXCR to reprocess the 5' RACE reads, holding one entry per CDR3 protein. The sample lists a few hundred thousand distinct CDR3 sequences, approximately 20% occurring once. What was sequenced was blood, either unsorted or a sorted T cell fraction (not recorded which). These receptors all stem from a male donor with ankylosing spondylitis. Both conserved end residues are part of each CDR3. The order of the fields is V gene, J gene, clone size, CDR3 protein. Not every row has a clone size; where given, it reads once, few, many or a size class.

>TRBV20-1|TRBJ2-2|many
CSARDRELGNTGELFF
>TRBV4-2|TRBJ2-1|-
CASSQELAGGWGGEQFF
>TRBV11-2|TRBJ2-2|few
CASSSLTLRTNTGELFF
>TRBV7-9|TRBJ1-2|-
CASSEPAGGWDYTF
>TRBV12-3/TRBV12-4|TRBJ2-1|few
CASTTSFNEQFF
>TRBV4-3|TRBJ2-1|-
CASSQDSSAYSNEQFF
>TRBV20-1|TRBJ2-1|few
CSARLARVGNEQFF
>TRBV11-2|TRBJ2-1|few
CASSLVDRMNEQFF
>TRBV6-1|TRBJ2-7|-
CASRGGIWYEQYF
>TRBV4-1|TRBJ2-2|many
CASSRPDSNTGELFF
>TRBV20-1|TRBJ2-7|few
CSARDGGTASYEQYF
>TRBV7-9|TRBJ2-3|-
CASTPDRGGADTQYF
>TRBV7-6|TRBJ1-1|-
CASSLSGGGHVEAFF
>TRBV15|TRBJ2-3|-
CATSRQRRTDYTDTQYF
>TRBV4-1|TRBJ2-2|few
CASSPPAGDSGELFF
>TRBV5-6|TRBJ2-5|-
CASSLGLAGDWETQYF
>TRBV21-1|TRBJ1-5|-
CASSTDRGHQPQHF
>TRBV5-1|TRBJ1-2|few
CASGQGDGYGYTF
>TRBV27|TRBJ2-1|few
CASSPSKSSYNEQFF
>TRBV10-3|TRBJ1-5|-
CAISEAGSLGQPQHF
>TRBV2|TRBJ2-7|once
CASSEALSVSYEQYF
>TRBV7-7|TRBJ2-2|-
CASSLYLLLPGTEDTGELFF
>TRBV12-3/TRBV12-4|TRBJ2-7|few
CASSSRQNYEQYF
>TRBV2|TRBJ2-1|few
CAILGDLSNNEQFF
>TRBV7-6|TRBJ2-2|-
CASSSVLGTGELFF
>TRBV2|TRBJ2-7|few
CASRMGASSPYEQYF
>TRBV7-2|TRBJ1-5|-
CASSSLAVSNQPQHF
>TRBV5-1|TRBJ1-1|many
CASSLTGGNTEAFF
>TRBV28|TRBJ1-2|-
CASSPVGGNYGYTF
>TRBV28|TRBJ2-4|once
CASSPGTGENTQYF
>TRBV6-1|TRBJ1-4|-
CASSPNPGTLQFEKLFF